This TCR beta chain was observed in a study of cytomegalovirus exposure and HLA in healthy donors. General study findings and limits: Several of the most significant clusters appeared linked to common viral pathogens, based on a later analysis. There were 150 to 200 TCR beta chains listed as cytomegalovirus-associated. An analysis that was carried out later associated about 17,000 TCR beta sequences with HLA alleles at 0.05 false discovery rate.

The CDR3 runs to 16 residues. Per germline, CDR1 ENHRY and CDR2 SYGVKD. V lost 7 bases, J lost 6 bases, and 13 bases stayed unmatched. This clone was counted a single time. What it binds is unknown. This PCR relied on a set of 60 Vbeta primers and 13 Jbeta primers. Original processing notes: A later analysis tallied about 80 million unique TCR beta chains, around 9.9 million of them shared. Sequencing used immunoSEQ multiplex PCR; TCRdb keeps in-frame clones, though not all of them. V, J and clone size are taken as reported in that table, and D and trimming were inferred from the DNA itself. The table lists fewer than 250,000 clones, around 73% of them singletons.

The TCR was taken from a woman in her 30s in good health and CMV-seropositive. Sample: PBMCs. This chain links TRBV10-3 with TRBJ2-2; 8 nucleotides line up with TRBD1. CDR3 sequence reads: CAINGGAGGFAGELFF. The CDR3 DNA reads TGTGCCATCAACGGAGGGGCAGGGGGCTTCGCCGGGGAGCTGTTTTTT.